This T cell receptor beta chain is from a study of T cell changes during pregnancy in multiple sclerosis. Data came from immunoSEQ multiplex PCR; TCRdb stores just in-frame clones and leaves some out. The table includes about 42,000 clones, about 96% detected once. The CDR3 runs to 16 residues. Trimming took off 5 bases at V and 3 bases at J, with 17 bases between the two ends. Germline lookup yields CDR1 LNHDA and CDR2 SQIVND (reference sequence). V gene TRBV19 combines with J gene TRBJ1-5, with a weak D call TRBD1 (5 bases). Here the sequenced sample was peripheral blood, taken in the second trimester of pregnancy. This clonotype was obtained from a female donor with multiple sclerosis, enrolled in a pregnancy study. The CDR3 DNA reads as TGTGCCAGTAGTGGGGGGGGTTCCTACAACAATCAGCCCCAGCATTTT. Protein: CASSGGGSYNNQPQHF.